A single sample gave rise to the 9 T cell receptor beta chains below, sequenced in a study of blood T cells in healthy people across ages. A second roughly 6 to 11 cycle PCR used barcoded and J-beta primers. TCRdb reprocessed the 5' RACE reads via MiXCR and lists one record per CDR3 protein. This table has fewer than 600,000 distinct CDR3 sequences, 25% to 35% appearing once. The sample also formed part of further work on T cells of mothers and their children.

Sequenced: blood. These receptors were collected from a boy aged 2 to 10 in good health.

This sequence joins TRBV7-2 and TRBJ1-2; D is perhaps TRBD1 (6 bases). Germline values: CDR1 SGHTA, CDR2 FQGNSA. There are 14 residues in the CDR3. Trimming cost V 2 bases and J 8 bases, with 15 bases left between them. The CDR3: CASSLSGGNGGYTF. Written as DNA, the CDR3 is TGTGCCAGCAGCTTAAGCGGGGGCAACGGGGGCTACACCTTC.

This rearrangement joins TRBV4-3 to TRBJ2-1, with TRBD2 matching over 7 bases. The CDR3 contains 16 residues. V shed 0 bases and J 9 bases; nucleotides not matched to a gene: 11. Per the germline V gene, CDR1 is LGHNA and CDR2 is YSLEER. DNA of the CDR3: TGCGCCAGCAGCCAAGAGTTAAGGACTAGTGTGCGTGAGCAGTTCTTC. This encodes CASSQELRTSVREQFF.

This clonotype has more than one count but fewer than ten. The genes are TRBV12-3 or TRBV12-4 and TRBJ2-5; no clear D. Deletions cut 1 base from V and 7 bases from J, with 4 bases between. The CDR3 is 11 residues long. The CDR3 reads CASSLGWTQYF. CDR3 DNA sequence: TGTGCCAGCAGTTTAGGGTGGACCCAGTACTTC.

This CDR3 is CASSSDGHSTNYGYTF. The CDR3, as DNA: TGTGCCAGCAGCTCGGATGGACATTCGACTAACTATGGCTACACCTTC. The chain is built from TRBV5-4 and TRBJ1-2; D possibly corresponds to TRBD1 (5 bases). V lost 3 bases and J lost 0, with 15 bases in between. Germline V gene sequence: CDR1 SGHNT, CDR2 YYREEE (reference sequence). This CDR3 comprises 16 residues.

The CDR3 bases are TGTGCCAGCAGAAGGGGGGATGAAAAACTGTTTTTT. It codes for CASRRGDEKLFF. The chain uses TRBV6-6 and TRBJ1-4, with D perhaps TRBD1 (6 bases). The germline V and J ends were trimmed by 6 bases and 6 bases, with 8 bases remaining between them. This CDR3 spans 12 amino acids. CDR1 is MNHNY, CDR2 SVGAGI, per germline (reference sequence).

The chain is built from TRBV3-1 and TRBJ2-5, with 11 bases identical to TRBD1. Germline loops: CDR1 LGHDT, CDR2 YNNKEL (reference sequence). Trimming removed 0 bases from V and 2 bases from J; junction bases left unmatched: 8. The CDR3 is 18 amino acids. The CDR3 nucleotides read TGTGCCAGCAGCCAAGAAGTCGGGACAGGGGGAATTCAAGAGACCCAGTACTTC. Translation gives CASSQEVGTGGIQETQYF.

This clonotype was detected only a few times. This chain uses TRBV6-5 with TRBJ2-5, with 8 bases that match TRBD2. The J call is in doubt because the DNA end fits TRBJ2-1 better. Germline-derived CDR1 and CDR2 are MNHEY and SVGAGI. The length of the CDR3 is 14 residues. The CDR3 region is CASSYEAGAYEQFF. The DNA of the CDR3 is TGTGCCAGCAGTTACGAAGCGGGGGCCTACGAGCAGTTCTTC.

The chain carries TRBV20-1 and TRBJ2-5, with D perhaps matching TRBD1 (6 bases). CDR3 size: 12 residues. Germline V gives CDR1 DFQATT, CDR2 SNEGSKA (reference sequence). V lost 3 bases and J lost 4, with 9 bases in between. The CDR3 DNA reads TGCAGTGCTAGCGGGACACGAGAGACCCAGTACTTC. Translated, it gives CSASGTRETQYF.

The chain combines TRBV5-1 with TRBJ1-3; D remains ambiguous. CDR1 and CDR2 (germline): SGHRS, YFSETQ. The CDR3 is 15 amino acids. V lost 4 bases, J lost 2 bases, and 13 bases lay in between. The CDR3 region is CASSTDDDPGNTIYF. In nucleotides, the CDR3 is TGCGCCAGCAGCACGGACGACGATCCTGGAAACACCATATATTTT.